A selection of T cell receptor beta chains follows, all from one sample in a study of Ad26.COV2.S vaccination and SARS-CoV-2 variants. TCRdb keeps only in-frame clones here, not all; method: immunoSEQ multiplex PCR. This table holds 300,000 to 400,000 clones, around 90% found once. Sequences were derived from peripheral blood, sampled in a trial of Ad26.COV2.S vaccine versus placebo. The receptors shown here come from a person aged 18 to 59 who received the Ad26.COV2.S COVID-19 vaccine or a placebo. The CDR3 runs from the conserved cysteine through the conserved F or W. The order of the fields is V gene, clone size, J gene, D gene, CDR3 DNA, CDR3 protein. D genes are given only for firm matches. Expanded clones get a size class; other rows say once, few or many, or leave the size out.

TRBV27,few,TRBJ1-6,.,TGTGCCAGCAGTTTGTTCGTCCCCGCTAGGTATTCACCCCTCCACTTT,CASSLFVPARYSPLHF
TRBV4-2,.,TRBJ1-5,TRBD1,TGTGCCAGCAGCCAAAAGTGGACAGGGGTGAGACAGCCCCAGCATTTT,CASSQKWTGVRQPQHF
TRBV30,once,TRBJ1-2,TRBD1,TGTGCCTGGAGTGTAAGCAGGGGGCGTTTTACCTATGGCTACACCTTC,CAWSVSRGRFTYGYTF
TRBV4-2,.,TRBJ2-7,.,TGTGCCAGCAGCCAAGACGGGAGGGGGCCGGGCGAGCAGTACTTC,CASSQDGRGPGEQYF
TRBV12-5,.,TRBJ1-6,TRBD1,TGTGCTAGTGGTTTGGCGACAGGGGAGAATTCACCCCTCCACTTT,CASGLATGENSPLHF
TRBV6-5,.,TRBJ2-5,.,TGTGCCAGCAGAACACACAGGGATTCAGAGACCCAGTACTTC,CASRTHRDSETQYF
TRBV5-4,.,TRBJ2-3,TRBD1,TGTGCCAGCAGCTTGGCAGGGGGTTTGAAAGATACGCAGTATTTT,CASSLAGGLKDTQYF
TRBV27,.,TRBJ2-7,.,TGTGCCAGCAGTTTGGCAGAGTTCCACGAGCAGTACTTC,CASSLAEFHEQYF
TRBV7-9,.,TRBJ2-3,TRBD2,TGTGCCAGTCGATTAGCGGGGGGTTTAGATACGCAGTATTTT,CASRLAGGLDTQYF
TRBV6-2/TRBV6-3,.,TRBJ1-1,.,TGTGCCAGCAGTTACGAGGCAGGGGATGCGTACACTGAAGCTTTCTTT,CASSYEAGDAYTEAFF
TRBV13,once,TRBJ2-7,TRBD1,TGTGCCAGCAGCAGGGACAGGAGGTACGAGCAGTACTTC,CASSRDRRYEQYF
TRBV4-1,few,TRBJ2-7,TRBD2,TGCGCCAGCAGCTCTCTAGCGGGGCTATACGAGCAGTACTTC,CASSSLAGLYEQYF
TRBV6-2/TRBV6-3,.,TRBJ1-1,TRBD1,TGTGCCAGCAGCCCTCTGGACAGGGGCTCGGGCACTGAAGCTTTCTTT,CASSPLDRGSGTEAFF
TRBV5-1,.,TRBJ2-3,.,TGCGCCAGCAGCTTGGGACTTAGCACAGATACGCAGTATTTT,CASSLGLSTDTQYF
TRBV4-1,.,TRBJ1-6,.,TGCGCCAGCAGCCAAGTTAGTTTCTCGGTGAAAGGAAGCTCCTATAATTCACCCCTCCACTTT,CASSQVSFSVKGSSYNSPLHF
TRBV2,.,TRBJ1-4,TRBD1,TGTGCCAGCAGTGAAAGGGACAGGGGGAGTGAAAAACTGTTTTTT,CASSERDRGSEKLFF
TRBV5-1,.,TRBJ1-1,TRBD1,TGCGCCAGCAGCCAGGGACAGCCGAACACTGAAGCTTTCTTT,CASSQGQPNTEAFF
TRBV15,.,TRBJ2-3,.,TGTGCCACCAGCAACCTGACTAGCACAGATACGCAGTATTTT,CATSNLTSTDTQYF
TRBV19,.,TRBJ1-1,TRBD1,TGTGCCAGTACCCTCAGGGGGCGTATGGACACTGAAGCTTTCTTT,CASTLRGRMDTEAFF
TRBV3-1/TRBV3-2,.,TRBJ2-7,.,TGTGCCAGCAGCGGGACCCTCTACTACGAGCAGTACTTC,CASSGTLYYEQYF
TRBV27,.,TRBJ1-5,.,TGTGCCAGCAGTTTGGGGGTCAGTCAGCCCCAGCATTTT,CASSLGVSQPQHF
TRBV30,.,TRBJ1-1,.,TGTGCCTGGAGTGTGGTGGGGTTCGGCACTGAAGCTTTCTTT,CAWSVVGFGTEAFF